These T cell receptor beta chains were read from a single sample in a study of cytomegalovirus exposure and HLA in healthy donors. Some clones are missing from TCRdb's copy, which holds only in-frame ones; the method was immunoSEQ multiplex PCR. The data show 75,000 to 90,000 clones, just under 80% seen once. Sequences were obtained from PBMCs. These receptors all stem from a woman aged 40 to 55 in good health and CMV-seropositive. Each CDR3 is given with its conserved first and last residue. D genes are given only for firm matches. The listing skips clone size in some rows; elsewhere it reads once, few, many or a size class.

v_call,d_call,j_call,cdr3_length,clone_size,cdr3_aa,cdr3_nt
TRBV29-1,TRBD1,TRBJ2-1,12,-,CSTRQGIDEQFF,TGCAGCACACGACAGGGTATAGATGAGCAGTTCTTC
TRBV11-2,TRBD2,TRBJ2-1,14,once,CASSLASGNNEQFF,TGTGCCAGCAGCTTAGCTAGCGGAAACAATGAGCAGTTCTTC
TRBV4-3,-,TRBJ2-5,18,-,CASSQEGGRGVYQETQYF,TGCGCCAGCAGCCAAGAAGGCGGCAGGGGGGTGTACCAAGAGACCCAGTACTTC
TRBV4-3,TRBD2,TRBJ2-5,15,-,CASSQEAGRTETQYF,TGCGCCAGCAGCCAAGAAGCGGGGAGGACAGAGACCCAGTACTTC
TRBV12-1,-,TRBJ1-1,13,-,CASSLDRGPEAFF,TGTGCCAGCAGCTTGGACAGGGGGCCTGAAGCTTTCTTT
TRBV6-5,-,TRBJ1-2,11,-,CASTQGYGYTF,TGTGCCAGCACCCAGGGCTATGGCTACACCTTC
TRBV7-2,TRBD2,TRBJ2-1,17,-,CASSPGLAGGFSVEQFF,TGTGCCAGCAGCCCCGGACTAGCGGGGGGGTTTTCCGTTGAGCAGTTCTTC
TRBV9,TRBD2,TRBJ2-1,19,-,CASSGGLAGGVSSYNEQFF,TGTGCCAGCAGCGGGGGACTAGCGGGGGGGGTGAGCTCCTACAATGAGCAGTTCTTC
TRBV4-2,TRBD1,TRBJ1-5,16,once,CASSPSQGAANQPQHF,TGTGCCAGCAGCCCAAGTCAGGGGGCGGCAAATCAGCCCCAGCATTTT
TRBV28,-,TRBJ1-1,14,once,CASSLSTGGTEAFF,TGTGCCAGCAGTTTAAGTACGGGGGGCACTGAAGCTTTCTTT
TRBV6-1,-,TRBJ2-7,12,-,CASSDRVHEQYF,TGTGCCAGCAGTGACAGGGTCCACGAGCAGTACTTC
TRBV5-4,TRBD1,TRBJ1-6,15,-,CASSSRTGGYSPLHF,TGTGCCAGCAGCTCCCGGACAGGAGGCTATTCACCCCTCCACTTT
TRBV7-8,TRBD1,TRBJ1-2,18,few,CASSFHRGLGRAGYGYTF,TGTGCCAGCAGCTTCCACAGGGGGCTTGGTCGGGCGGGCTATGGCTACACCTTC
TRBV7-2,-,TRBJ2-5,14,-,CASSFTGAQETQYF,TGTGCCAGCAGCTTTACTGGTGCCCAAGAGACCCAGTACTTC
TRBV7-2,-,TRBJ2-5,15,-,CASSSGRGLVETQYF,TGTGCCAGCAGCTCAGGCAGGGGTTTGGTTGAGACCCAGTACTTC
TRBV5-4,-,TRBJ2-2,14,-,CASSRQGFTGELFF,TGTGCCAGCAGCCGCCAGGGTTTCACCGGGGAGCTGTTTTTT
TRBV7-9,TRBD1,TRBJ2-5,12,-,CSSATGGETQYF,TGTTCCAGCGCGACAGGGGGAGAGACCCAGTACTTC
TRBV7-2,TRBD2,TRBJ2-7,16,-,CASSLGGTRGSYEQYF,TGTGCCAGCAGCTTAGGAGGGACTAGGGGCTCCTACGAGCAGTACTTC
TRBV7-6,-,TRBJ1-1,13,-,CASSASVNTEAFF,TGTGCCAGCAGCGCCTCAGTGAACACTGAAGCTTTCTTT
TRBV18,-,TRBJ2-7,12,once,CASSPRQFEQYF,TGTGCCAGCTCACCGAGGCAGTTCGAGCAGTACTTC
TRBV7-2,TRBD1,TRBJ2-3,15,-,CASSPDRVATDTQYF,TGTGCCAGCAGCCCCGACAGGGTTGCAACAGATACGCAGTATTTT
TRBV5-1,TRBD2,TRBJ2-3,14,-,CASSQGLAGDTQYF,TGCGCCAGCAGCCAGGGGCTAGCGGGGGATACGCAGTATTTT